These 5 T cell receptor beta chains originate from one sample sequenced in a study of STAT3 mutations in large granular lymphocyte leukemia. For these receptors, no antigen is known. The repertoire was sequenced with immunoSEQ multiplex PCR; TCRdb's copy has only in-frame clones and lacks some. The sample comprises more than 9,000 clones, 50% to 60% of which are singletons, and just under 9% rests with the top ten. Study-wide findings and caveats: Every T-cell large granular lymphocyte leukemia patient had at least one immunodominant TCR beta clonotype.

What was sequenced was peripheral blood mononuclear cells. The receptors were gathered from a boy aged 10-17 years with T-cell large granular lymphocyte leukemia. Some clones in this sample may be carry-over from other donors' samples.

V gene TRBV5-1 combines with J gene TRBJ2-5; 9 nucleotides align to TRBD1. The CDR3 is 15 residues long. With V trimmed by 5 bases and J by 2 bases, 7 bases remained unmatched. The germline gives CDR1 SGHRS, CDR2 YFSETQ. The CDR3 loop reads CASSLRDRVQETQYF. In DNA form, the CDR3 reads TGCGCCAGCAGTTTACGGGACAGGGTACAAGAGACCCAGTACTTC. Together with reference TRBV5-1 and TRBJ2-5, the CDR3 gives the full variable domain: KAGVTQTPRYLIKTRGQQVTLSCSPISGHRSVSWYQQTPGQGLQFLFEYFSETQRNKGNFPGRFSGRQFSNSRSEMNVSTLELGDSALYLCASSLRDRVQETQYFGPGTRLLVL.

This sequence joins TRBV12-5 and TRBJ2-1, with 9 bases aligning to TRBD2. This CDR3 comprises 15 residues. Trimming removed 6 bases from V and 7 bases from J; junction bases left unmatched: 10. Germline CDR1 LGHNT, CDR2 FRNRAP. This chain's CDR3 is CASGFRGGGWNEQFF. DNA for the CDR3: TGTGCTAGTGGCTTCCGCGGGGGGGGGTGGAATGAGCAGTTCTTC.

The chain recombines TRBV27 with TRBJ2-7; 12 bases align to TRBD2. V gave up 3 bases and J gave up 3 bases; unmatched junction bases: 3. Germline CDR1 and CDR2: MNHEY and SMNVEV (reference sequence). The CDR3 totals 15 residues. The CDR3 loop is CASSLTSGSNYEQYF. The DNA of the CDR3 is TGTGCCAGCAGTTTGACTAGCGGGAGCAACTACGAGCAGTACTTC.

This clone showed up just a few times. The chain couples TRBV30 to TRBJ1-5, with a weak D call TRBD1 (5 bases). The CDR3 length is 14 residues. Germline values: CDR1 GTSNPN, CDR2 SVGIG (reference sequence). V was shortened by 3 bases and J by 6 bases, with 15 bases between the two germline ends. DNA for the CDR3: TGTGCCTGGAGGGGGGGAGAAGGGCGTCAGCCCCAGCATTTT. Translation: CAWRGGEGRQPQHF.

The V and J genes are TRBV7-9 and TRBJ2-5; 8 nucleotides match TRBD2. V shed 5 bases, J shed 2 bases, and the junction held 1 base outside the gene matches. Germline-derived CDR1 and CDR2 are SEHNR and FQNEAQ (reference sequence). CDR3 size: 13 residues. Here the CDR3 reads CASSPSGQETQYF. The CDR3 region has the DNA TGTGCCAGCAGCCCTAGCGGGCAAGAGACCCAGTACTTC.